Reported below is one T cell receptor (beta chain). The data originate from a study of blood T cell repertoires in COVID-19. The CDR3 is made up of 13 amino acids. Between the trimmed V and J ends, which lost 4 bases and 2 bases, there was a span of 10 bases. Per germline, CDR1 SGHRS and CDR2 YFSETQ. In the study's own analysis: Amplification with reference gene primers provided the estimates of nucleated cell counts. Profiled with immunoSEQ multiplex PCR; TCRdb holds only in-frame clones, not every one. The V and J calls and clone size are taken from that table; D and trimming were inferred from the DNA. The top ten clones hold around 1.1% of a sample with about 190,000 clones, approximately 86% of them seen once.

V gene TRBV5-1 combines with J gene TRBJ2-7; D is possibly TRBD1 (5 bases). Sequences were obtained from peripheral blood. This receptor was obtained from a man aged 25-40 years with acute or convalescent COVID-19. The CDR3 spells CASSAGQTYEQYF. DNA of the CDR3: TGCGCCAGCAGCGCTGGACAAACCTACGAGCAGTACTTC.